The 25 T cell receptor beta chains in this list originate from one sample, sequenced in a study of blood T cell repertoires in COVID-19. Sequencing was performed with immunoSEQ multiplex PCR; in TCRdb, only in-frame clones are kept and a portion is missing. The data contain approximately 31,000 clones, 65% to 90% of them singletons. The sample was peripheral blood. The receptors were sampled from a man of 80 years or more with active COVID-19.

The chain combines TRBV19 with TRBJ1-5, with 8 bases identical to TRBD1. CDR3 size: 14 residues. After removal of 2 bases from V and 6 bases from J, the junction contained 3 bases not matched to a gene. Germline CDR1 LNHDA, CDR2 SQIVND (reference sequence). CDR3 residues: CASSISGGSQPQHF. The CDR3 DNA follows: TGTGCCAGTAGTATATCAGGGGGCAGTCAGCCCCAGCATTTT.

The chain employs TRBV19 and TRBJ1-2; 8 positions agree with TRBD1. After removal of 5 bases from V and 5 bases from J, the junction contained 4 bases not matched to a gene. CDR1 is LNHDA, CDR2 SQIVND, per germline (reference sequence). The CDR3 spans 13 residues. This CDR3 reads CASSPQGAYGYTF. For the CDR3, the DNA is TGTGCCAGTAGTCCCCAGGGGGCGTATGGCTACACCTTC.

This chain uses TRBV27 with TRBJ1-5; 7 bases fit TRBD1. From germline, CDR1 is MNHEY and CDR2 SMNVEV (reference sequence). The CDR3 contains 15 residues. V gave up 5 bases and J gave up 0 bases; unmatched junction bases: 4. The CDR3 coding sequence is TGTGCCAGCAGTCGGACAGGCAATAGCAATCAGCCCCAGCATTTT. It codes for CASSRTGNSNQPQHF.

The rearrangement uses TRBV27 and TRBJ2-5; D might be TRBD1 (5 bases). Trimming cost V 0 bases and J 7 bases, with 12 bases left between them. Germline CDR1 and CDR2: MNHEY and SMNVEV (reference sequence). The CDR3 totals 14 residues. The CDR3 loop reads CASSLSAGWGTQYF. The CDR3 DNA sequence: TGTGCCAGCAGTTTATCCGCAGGGTGGGGGACCCAGTACTTC.

The chain joins TRBV18 to TRBJ2-1; 8 positions match TRBD2. V dropped 3 bases and J dropped 8; count of bases not matched to a gene: 6. Germline CDR1 KGHSH, CDR2 LQKENI. This CDR3 spans 14 amino acids. CDR3 region: CASSPGLGGYEQFF. For the CDR3, the DNA is TGTGCCAGCTCACCGGGACTAGGCGGCTATGAGCAGTTCTTC.

The chain joins TRBV6-6 to TRBJ2-5; 11 nucleotides agree with TRBD2. Germline V gives CDR1 MNHNY, CDR2 SVGAGI (reference sequence). This CDR3 is 14 amino acids long. Trimming removed 6 bases from V and 7 bases from J; junction bases left unmatched: 7. In nucleotides, the CDR3 is TGTGCCAGCAGCTTGATTGGGACTAGCGGGACCCAGTACTTC. It yields the protein CASSLIGTSGTQYF.

The V gene is TRBV4-3, the J gene TRBJ2-1; 7 nucleotides agree with TRBD1. Germline V lookup: CDR1 LGHNA, CDR2 YSLEER. The V and J ends lost 1 base and 8 bases, in that order; junction bases with no gene match: 14. The CDR3 sequence is 17 residues long. The CDR3 loop reads CASSQGTGPYLSYEQFF. CDR3 DNA sequence: TGCGCCAGCAGCCAAGGGACAGGACCCTACCTCTCGTATGAGCAGTTCTTC.

The chain has TRBV5-4 and TRBJ1-5, with D hard to call. Deletions cut 5 bases from V and 10 bases from J, with 13 bases between. Germline lookup yields CDR1 SGHNT and CDR2 YYREEE (reference sequence). This CDR3 has 12 amino acids. CDR3 region: CASSRDGEPQHF. The DNA for the CDR3 is TGTGCCAGCAGTCGGGATGGGGAACCCCAGCATTTT.

The V call is TRBV3-1 (or the pseudogene TRBV3-2), the J call TRBJ1-2; 8 nucleotides agree with TRBD1. CDR3 length: 15 residues. Germline V CDR1 and CDR2: LGHDT, YNNKEL (reference sequence). Germline trimming cut 0 bases from V and 8 bases from J; bases unmatched to any gene: 8. The CDR3 coding sequence is TGTGCCAGCAGCCAAGAGGACAGGGACAGAGCAGGCTACACCTTC. It is translated as CASSQEDRDRAGYTF.

The rearrangement uses TRBV29-1 and TRBJ1-4, with D maybe TRBD1 (6 bases). V was clipped by 4 bases and J by 8 bases, with 14 bases between them. This CDR3 spans 13 amino acids. From germline, CDR1 is SQVTM and CDR2 ANQGSEA. The CDR3 sequence: CSVAQQGQEKLFF. For the CDR3, the DNA is TGCAGCGTTGCCCAACAGGGCCAAGAAAAACTGTTTTTT.

The gene calls are TRBV7-9 and TRBJ2-7; D gene uncertain. V was pared by 4 bases and J by 3 bases, with 7 bases between. Germline lookup yields CDR1 SEHNR and CDR2 FQNEAQ (reference sequence). CDR3 length: 12 residues. Here the CDR3 reads CASSSGYYEQYF. The CDR3 DNA is TGTGCCAGCAGCTCCGGGTACTACGAGCAGTACTTC.

The chain has TRBV7-9 and TRBJ2-3; weak D call: TRBD2 (7 bases). CDR1 and CDR2 from the germline V gene are SEHNR and FQNEAQ (reference sequence). The CDR3 runs 15 residues. V was trimmed by 0 bases and J by 6 bases, leaving 13 bases between them. CDR3 DNA sequence: TGTGCCAGCAGCTTAGCGGGGGGGCGATGGGATACGCAGTATTTT. As protein: CASSLAGGRWDTQYF.

The chain has TRBV4-2 and TRBJ2-3; 10 bases fit TRBD2. The CDR3 runs to 14 residues. The V gene end was trimmed by 1 base and the J gene end by 5 bases; junction bases not matched to a gene: 0. Germline CDR1 and CDR2: LGHNA and YNFKEQ. The CDR3: CASSQGTSGDTQYF. In nucleotides, the CDR3 is TGTGCCAGCAGCCAAGGGACTAGCGGAGATACGCAGTATTTT.

This clone was found a few times. The V call is TRBV19, the J call TRBJ1-5, with 9 bases fitting TRBD1. The CDR3 runs to 16 residues. Germline CDR1 is LNHDA and CDR2 is SQIVND (reference sequence). V lost 3 bases, J lost 7 bases, and 10 bases stayed unmatched. In DNA form, the CDR3 reads TGTGCCAGTAGTATGGACAGGGGTTTTGGTAGGCAGCCCCAGCATTTT. Amino acids: CASSMDRGFGRQPQHF.

The rearrangement uses TRBV6-1 and TRBJ2-2, with unresolved D. The germline CDR1 and CDR2 sequences are MNHNS and SASEGT. Trimming stripped 2 bases from V and 1 base from J, with 8 bases between. The CDR3 is 15 amino acids. CDR3 sequence (DNA): TGTGCCAGCAGTGAACGTGGCCGGAACACCGGGGAGCTGTTTTTT. Translating gives CASSERGRNTGELFF.

This sequence joins TRBV2 and TRBJ1-1, with 7 positions matching TRBD1. There are 13 residues in the CDR3. After removal of 6 bases from V and 4 bases from J, the junction contained 5 bases not matched to a gene. The germline V gene encodes CDR1 SNHLY and CDR2 FYNNEI. CDR3 nucleotides: TGTGCCAGCAGAGGGGGCTGGACCACTGAAGCTTTCTTT. It encodes CASRGGWTTEAFF.

This clone was recorded only once. A junction end diverges from the germline sequence, so it may reflect a read error. This chain connects TRBV6-5 to TRBJ1-2; TRBD1 agrees at 8 bases. Germline CDR1 and CDR2: MNHEY and SVGAGI. The CDR3 is made up of 15 amino acids. Here the CDR3 reads CASSRQRQGPYRYTF. The CDR3 DNA reads TGTGCCAGCAGTCGTCAGAGACAGGGGCCCTATCGCTACACCTTC.

The genes are TRBV2 and TRBJ2-7; perhaps TRBD2 as D (6 bases). This CDR3 has 14 residues. Germline CDR1 reads SNHLY; CDR2 reads FYNNEI. Trimming removed 10 bases from V and 0 bases from J, with 16 bases in between. This CDR3 reads CATSRDSYSYEQYF. The DNA for the CDR3 is TGTGCCACCTCCCGGGACTCTTACTCCTACGAGCAGTACTTC. The full variable domain, with the rest looked up from reference TRBV2 and TRBJ2-7, is EPEVTQTPSHQVTQMGQEVILRCVPISNHLYFYWYRQILGQKVEFLVSFYNNEISEKSEIFDDQFSVERPDGSNFTLKIRSTKLEDSAMYFCATSRDSYSYEQYFGPGTRLTVT.

CDR3 sequence reads: CAWMGVRKGASYYGYTF. The DNA for the CDR3 is TGTGCCTGGATGGGAGTCAGAAAGGGGGCGTCCTACTATGGCTACACCTTC. This chain uses TRBV30 with TRBJ1-2; the match to TRBD1 covers 7 bases. CDR3 size: 17 residues. Germline assignment: CDR1 GTSNPN and CDR2 SVGIG (reference sequence). The V gene end was trimmed by 4 bases and the J gene end by 3 bases; junction bases not matched to a gene: 17.

The chain links TRBV2 to TRBJ1-1; no clear D gene. Germline lookup yields CDR1 SNHLY and CDR2 FYNNEI. V was clipped by 6 bases and J by 5 bases, with 13 bases between them. CDR3 length equals 13 residues. The CDR3 sequence is CASRGQRGTEAFF. The CDR3 DNA sequence: TGTGCCAGCAGGGGTCAGAGAGGGACTGAAGCTTTCTTT.

The chain links TRBV4-1 to TRBJ1-2; D is unclear. V was cut by 1 base and J by 8 bases, with 11 bases left in between. This CDR3 comprises 13 residues. The germline V gene encodes CDR1 MGHRA and CDR2 YSYEKL. The CDR3: CASSQGLVGGYTF. CDR3 sequence (DNA): TGCGCCAGCAGCCAAGGACTGGTAGGAGGCTACACCTTC.

The J gene is TRBJ1-1, the V gene TRBV19; D remains unclear. CDR1 is LNHDA and CDR2 is SQIVND in the germline V gene (reference sequence). V lost 7 bases and J 4 bases, leaving 16 bases between the germline ends. This CDR3 contains 14 residues. CDR3 sequence: CASNTRHSSTEAFF. DNA for the CDR3: TGTGCCAGTAATACTAGGCACAGCTCCACTGAAGCTTTCTTT.

The chain has TRBV10-3 and TRBJ2-5; 8 bases map to TRBD1. This CDR3 contains 14 residues. The V segment lost 1 base and the J segment 4 bases; nucleotides outside the gene matches: 2. From germline, CDR1 is ENHRY and CDR2 SYGVKD. CDR3 amino acids: CAISEWTGPETQYF. In nucleotides, the CDR3 is TGTGCCATCAGTGAGTGGACAGGGCCAGAGACCCAGTACTTC.

The CDR3 loop reads CASSLASGDADTQYF. CDR3 nucleotide sequence: TGTGCCAGCAGCTTGGCTAGCGGGGACGCAGATACGCAGTATTTT. The chain is built from TRBV5-4 and TRBJ2-3; 9 bases agree with TRBD2. This CDR3 is built from 15 residues. J gave up 4 bases and V 0 bases, and 3 bases lay outside the gene matches. The germline gives CDR1 SGHNT, CDR2 YYREEE (reference sequence).

The chain carries TRBV10-3 and TRBJ2-7; perhaps TRBD1 as D (7 bases). The CDR3 covers 13 residues. V was pared by 8 bases and J by 3 bases, with 14 bases between. Germline CDR1 ENHRY, CDR2 SYGVKD. The CDR3 nucleotides read TGTGCCATCGCGGCGGGACAGAACTACGAGCAGTACTTC. It codes for CAIAAGQNYEQYF.